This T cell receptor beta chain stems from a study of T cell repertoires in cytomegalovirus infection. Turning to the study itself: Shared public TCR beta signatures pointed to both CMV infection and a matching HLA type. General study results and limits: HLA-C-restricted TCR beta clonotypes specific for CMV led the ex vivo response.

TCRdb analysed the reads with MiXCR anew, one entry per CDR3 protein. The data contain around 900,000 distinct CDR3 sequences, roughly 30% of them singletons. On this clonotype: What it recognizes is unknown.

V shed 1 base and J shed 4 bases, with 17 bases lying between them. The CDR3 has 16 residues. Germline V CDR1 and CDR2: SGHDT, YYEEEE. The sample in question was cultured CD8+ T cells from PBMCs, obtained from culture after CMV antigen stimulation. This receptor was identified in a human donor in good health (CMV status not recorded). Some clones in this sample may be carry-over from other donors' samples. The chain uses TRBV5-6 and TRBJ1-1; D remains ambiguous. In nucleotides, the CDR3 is TGTGCCAGCAGCTTGATGGGGTTTGGCGCAGTCACTGAAGCTTTCTTT. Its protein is CASSLMGFGAVTEAFF. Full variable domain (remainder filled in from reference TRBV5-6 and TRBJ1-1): DAGVTQSPTHLIKTRGQQVTLRCSPKSGHDTVSWYQQALGQGPQFIFQYYEEEERQRGNFPDRFSGHQFPNYSSELNVNALLLGDSALYLCASSLMGFGAVTEAFFGQGTRLTVV.